The 5 T cell receptor beta chains presented below share a single source sample, sequenced in a study of cytomegalovirus exposure and HLA in healthy donors. Primers for the PCR totalled 60 Vbeta and 13 Jbeta. Here immunoSEQ multiplex PCR was the method, and the copy in TCRdb shows in-frame clones only, minus some. The top ten hold roughly 1.5% of the sample, which has tens of thousands of clones, roughly 80% seen once. Sequencing was done on a sample of PBMCs. The source of these receptors is a young man in good health and CMV-seronegative.

This clone was counted a few times. The chain combines TRBV9 with TRBJ2-7, with D possibly being TRBD2 (7 bases). This CDR3 spans 15 amino acids. V was cut by 2 bases and J by 3 bases, with 15 bases left in between. The germline CDR1 and CDR2 sequences are SGDLS and YYNGEE. CDR3 in DNA: TGTGCCAGCAGCGTGAACGGGGGGCCTGGCTACGAGCAGTACTTC. Protein sequence: CASSVNGGPGYEQYF.

CDR3 region: CASSQIARGWDGYTF. As DNA, the CDR3 is TGCGCCAGCAGCCAAATCGCCAGGGGGTGGGATGGCTACACCTTC. The chain uses TRBV4-1 and TRBJ1-2; 7 bases are a match to TRBD1. The germline V gene encodes CDR1 MGHRA and CDR2 YSYEKL. CDR3 length: 15 residues. With V trimmed by 2 bases and J by 6 bases, 9 bases remained unmatched.

V and J are TRBV5-8 and TRBJ1-6; 8 bases fit TRBD1. Germline values: CDR1 SGHTS, CDR2 YDEGEE. V was pared by 3 bases and J by 0 bases, with 8 bases of the junction left unmatched. This CDR3 has 18 residues. Here the CDR3 reads CASSSSWTGSSYNSPLHF. The CDR3 DNA sequence: TGTGCCAGCAGCTCGTCCTGGACAGGGAGCTCCTATAATTCACCCCTCCACTTT.

The genes are TRBV6-1 and TRBJ1-5; D unclear. The germline V gene encodes CDR1 MNHNS and CDR2 SASEGT. V was clipped by 9 bases and J by 3 bases, with 18 bases between them. The CDR3 contains 15 residues. In DNA, the CDR3 is TGTGCCAGTATGACCGGGATCTCCCCCAATCAGCCCCAGCATTTT. Residues: CASMTGISPNQPQHF.

The chain couples TRBV28 to TRBJ1-4; 11 nucleotides align to TRBD1. The CDR3 runs 16 residues. In germline, CDR1 is MDHEN, CDR2 SYDVKM. V was pared by 5 bases and J by 6 bases, with 8 bases of the junction left unmatched. Here the CDR3 reads CASSPSGQGADEKLFF. The CDR3, as DNA: TGTGCCAGCAGTCCCTCCGGACAGGGGGCTGATGAAAAACTGTTTTTT.